This is a list of T cell receptor beta chains from one sample in a study of blood T cell repertoires in COVID-19. Assay used: immunoSEQ multiplex PCR; TCRdb lists only in-frame clones, some missing. The data contain tens of thousands of clones, about 80% of them seen just once; the ten biggest clones take up about 20%. Material: peripheral blood. The receptors were gathered from a man aged 80 or over with active or convalescent COVID-19. CDR3s include the opening cysteine and the closing phenylalanine or tryptophan. The D gene is left open where the match is weak. Clone size is stated in some rows and not others, as once, few, many or a class when expanded.

DNA: TGTGCCAGCAGCCAATCGGGGTCAGGTAGCGGGAGTCGGCTTGAGCAGTTCTTC
CDR3: CASSQSGSGSGSRLEQFF
V: TRBV4-2
length: 18
J: TRBJ2-1
size: few
D: TRBD2

DNA: TGTGCCAGCACCTCTCTGACAGGCATGAACACTGAAGCTTTCTTT
CDR3: CASTSLTGMNTEAFF
V: TRBV6-5
length: 15
J: TRBJ1-1
size: .
D: .

DNA: TGTGCCAGCAGTGCACGAATCTCGGATTCACCCCTCCACTTT
CDR3: CASSARISDSPLHF
V: TRBV2
length: 14
J: TRBJ1-6
size: .
D: .

DNA: TGCAGCGTTCTTCGGGACAGGGAGGCTGAAGCTTTCTTT
CDR3: CSVLRDREAEAFF
V: TRBV29-1
length: 13
J: TRBJ1-1
size: once
D: TRBD1

DNA: TGTGCCAGCAGCCCGAGGACAGGGTGGGATACGCAGTATTTT
CDR3: CASSPRTGWDTQYF
V: TRBV11-3
length: 14
J: TRBJ2-3
size: .
D: TRBD1

DNA: TGTGCCAGCAGTTACTCGGGGACAGGGACCTATGGCTACACCTTC
CDR3: CASSYSGTGTYGYTF
V: TRBV6-5
length: 15
J: TRBJ1-2
size: few
D: TRBD1

DNA: TGTGCCAGCAGCGCCCGGGACACCATAACCGGGGAGCTGTTTTTT
CDR3: CASSARDTITGELFF
V: TRBV9
length: 15
J: TRBJ2-2
size: .
D: .

DNA: TGTGCCAGCACCGAGAATTACTCTGGAAACACCATATATTTT
CDR3: CASTENYSGNTIYF
V: TRBV28
length: 14
J: TRBJ1-3
size: .
D: .

DNA: TGTGCCAGCAGTTCGACTAGCGCTTACGAGCAGTACTTC
CDR3: CASSSTSAYEQYF
V: TRBV6-5
length: 13
J: TRBJ2-7
size: .
D: TRBD2

DNA: TGTGCCAGCAGCCTCGGGGGGGGGACAATCTATCAGCCCCAGCATTTT
CDR3: CASSLGGGTIYQPQHF
V: TRBV7-2
length: 16
J: TRBJ1-5
size: .
D: .

DNA: TGTGCCAGCAGCCCGGGACAGGGAAACGAGCAGTACTTC
CDR3: CASSPGQGNEQYF
V: TRBV4-2
length: 13
J: TRBJ2-7
size: few
D: TRBD1

DNA: TGCAGTGCTAGTCCGACAGGGGCCCTCTACTATGGCTACACCTTC
CDR3: CSASPTGALYYGYTF
V: TRBV20-1
length: 15
J: TRBJ1-2
size: .
D: TRBD1

DNA: TGTGCCAGCACTAGCGGGGCCTACGAGCAGTACTTC
CDR3: CASTSGAYEQYF
V: TRBV28
length: 12
J: TRBJ2-7
size: .
D: TRBD2

DNA: TGCGCCAGCAGTCCAAAGAGCCGGGGTTCGGATCCGTACTTC
CDR3: CASSPKSRGSDPYF
V: TRBV23-1
length: 14
J: TRBJ2-7
size: .
D: .

DNA: TGTGCCAGCAGCTTACCCCGGGACAGGAACACTGAAGCTTTCTTT
CDR3: CASSLPRDRNTEAFF
V: TRBV7-9
length: 15
J: TRBJ1-1
size: .
D: TRBD1